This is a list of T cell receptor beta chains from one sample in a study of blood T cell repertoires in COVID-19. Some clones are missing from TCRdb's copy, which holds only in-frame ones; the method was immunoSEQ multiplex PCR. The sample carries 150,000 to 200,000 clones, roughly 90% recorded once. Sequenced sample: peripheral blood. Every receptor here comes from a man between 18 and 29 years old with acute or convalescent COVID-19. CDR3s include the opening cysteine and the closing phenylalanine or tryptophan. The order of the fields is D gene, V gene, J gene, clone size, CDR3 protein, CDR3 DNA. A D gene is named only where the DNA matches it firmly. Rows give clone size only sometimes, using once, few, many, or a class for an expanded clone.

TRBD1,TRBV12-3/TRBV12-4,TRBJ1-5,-,CASSSQGEQPQHF,TGTGCCAGCAGTTCACAGGGGGAGCAGCCCCAGCATTTT
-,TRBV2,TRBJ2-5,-,CASTVTWQETQYF,TGTGCCAGCACCGTGACTTGGCAAGAGACCCAGTACTTC
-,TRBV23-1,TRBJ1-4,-,CASRIRAGEKLFF,TGCGCCAGCAGAATCAGGGCGGGAGAAAAACTGTTTTTT
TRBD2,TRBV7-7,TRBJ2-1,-,CASSISGGAVDEQFF,TGTGCCAGCAGCATTAGCGGGGGGGCCGTCGATGAGCAGTTCTTC
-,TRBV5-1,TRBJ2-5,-,CASSRKQGKLETQYF,TGCGCCAGCAGCCGGAAGCAGGGAAAGTTGGAGACCCAGTACTTC
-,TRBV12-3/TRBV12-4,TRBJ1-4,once,CASSGGSNEKLFF,TGTGCCAGCAGTGGGGGGTCTAATGAAAAACTGTTTTTT
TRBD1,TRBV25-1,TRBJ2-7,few,CASSEGTGLVYEQYF,TGTGCCAGCAGTGAAGGGACAGGGCTAGTGTACGAGCAGTACTTC
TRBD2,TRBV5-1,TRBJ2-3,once,CASSSGTSGLASTDTQYF,TGCGCCAGCAGTTCCGGGACTAGCGGGTTAGCTAGCACAGATACGCAGTATTTT
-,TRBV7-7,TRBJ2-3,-,CASSLGRWGGTDTQYF,TGTGCCAGCAGCTTAGGACGGTGGGGAGGCACAGATACGCAGTATTTT
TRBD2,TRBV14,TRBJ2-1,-,CASSQEIAGGPGDSYNEQFF,TGTGCCAGCAGCCAAGAGATAGCGGGAGGGCCCGGGGACTCCTACAATGAGCAGTTCTTC
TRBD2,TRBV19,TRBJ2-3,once,CASSMSAGDTDTQYF,TGTGCCAGTAGTATGTCGGCGGGAGACACAGATACGCAGTATTTT
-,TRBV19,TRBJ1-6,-,CASSQEGYNSPLHF,TGTGCCAGTAGTCAAGAGGGTTATAATTCACCCCTCCACTTT
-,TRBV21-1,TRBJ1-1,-,CASSKGPGQGHPEAFF,TGTGCCAGCAGCAAAGGGCCGGGACAGGGTCATCCTGAAGCTTTCTTT
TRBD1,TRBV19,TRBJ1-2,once,CASSSQGANYGYTF,TGTGCCAGTAGTAGTCAGGGGGCTAACTATGGCTACACCTTC
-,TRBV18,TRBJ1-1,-,CASSQDGARDTEAFF,TGTGCCAGCTCACAAGATGGGGCTAGAGACACTGAAGCTTTCTTT
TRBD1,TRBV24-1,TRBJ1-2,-,CATSSYQTGDGYTF,TGTGCCACCAGCAGTTATCAGACAGGGGATGGCTACACCTTC
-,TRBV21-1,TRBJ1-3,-,CASSSSPGNTIYF,TGTGCCAGCAGCTCAAGCCCGGGAAACACCATATATTTT
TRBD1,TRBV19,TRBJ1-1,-,CASSIRGRTGYFTEAFF,TGTGCCAGTAGTATAAGGGGAAGGACAGGGTATTTCACTGAAGCTTTCTTT
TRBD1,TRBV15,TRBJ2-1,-,CATSRSSPGQGVHEQFF,TGTGCCACCAGCAGATCATCACCGGGACAGGGGGTCCATGAGCAGTTCTTC
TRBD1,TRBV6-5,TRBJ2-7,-,CASSTEGDRGYEQYF,TGTGCCAGCAGTACCGAGGGGGACAGGGGGTACGAGCAGTACTTC
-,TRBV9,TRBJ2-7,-,CASSAGGAFYF,TGTGCCAGCAGCGCGGGGGGCGCGTTTTACTTC
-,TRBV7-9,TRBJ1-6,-,CASSTGDSPLHF,TGTGCCAGCAGCACAGGTGATTCACCCCTCCACTTT
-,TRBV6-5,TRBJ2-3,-,CASSPGLRTDTQYF,TGTGCCAGCAGCCCAGGACTTCGCACAGATACGCAGTATTTT
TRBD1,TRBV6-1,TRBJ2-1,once,CASSENRGQGEQFF,TGTGCCAGCAGTGAGAACAGGGGGCAGGGTGAGCAGTTCTTC
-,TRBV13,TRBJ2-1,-,CASSHRVTEQFF,TGTGCCAGCAGTCATCGGGTCACGGAGCAGTTCTTC
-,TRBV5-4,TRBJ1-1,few,CASSPIGVLNTEAFF,TGTGCCAGCAGCCCTATTGGAGTTTTGAACACTGAAGCTTTCTTT
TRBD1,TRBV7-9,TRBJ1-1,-,CASSPLTGGADTEAFF,TGTGCCAGCAGCCCACTTACAGGGGGCGCGGACACTGAAGCTTTCTTT
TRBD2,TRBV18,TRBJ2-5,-,CASSPRIGGAGETQYF,TGTGCCAGCTCCCCAAGAATCGGGGGGGCAGGAGAGACCCAGTACTTC
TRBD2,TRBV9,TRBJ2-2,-,CASSLPTSGLTGELFF,TGTGCCAGCAGTCTGCCGACTAGCGGACTCACCGGGGAGCTGTTTTTT
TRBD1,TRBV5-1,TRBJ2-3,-,CASSPTGQGSTDTQYF,TGCGCCAGCAGCCCTACCGGACAGGGGAGCACAGATACGCAGTATTTT
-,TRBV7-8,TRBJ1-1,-,CASSLGERTEAFF,TGTGCCAGCAGCTTAGGGGAGAGAACTGAAGCTTTCTTT
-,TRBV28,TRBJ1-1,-,CASSLFQGNNRVTEAFF,TGTGCCAGCAGTTTATTCCAAGGTAATAACCGGGTCACTGAAGCTTTCTTT
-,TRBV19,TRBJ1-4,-,CASSITNNEKLFF,TGTGCCAGTAGTATAACTAATAATGAAAAACTGTTTTTT
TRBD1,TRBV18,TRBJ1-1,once,CASSSQGGETEAFF,TGTGCCAGCTCATCGCAGGGGGGCGAGACTGAAGCTTTCTTT
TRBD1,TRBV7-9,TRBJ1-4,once,CASSRDRANEKLFF,TGTGCCAGCAGCCGGGACAGAGCTAATGAAAAACTGTTTTTT
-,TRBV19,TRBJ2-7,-,CASRRREESNEQYF,TGTGCCAGTAGGAGGCGGGAAGAGAGCAACGAGCAGTACTTC
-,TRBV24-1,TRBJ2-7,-,CATSGPSYEQYF,TGTGCCACAAGCGGACCCTCCTACGAGCAGTACTTC
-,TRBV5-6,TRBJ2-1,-,CASSLLARGYNEQFF,TGTGCCAGCAGCCTACTAGCAAGGGGCTACAATGAGCAGTTCTTC
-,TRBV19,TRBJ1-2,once,CASNKLTGQLGGYTF,TGTGCCAGTAATAAATTGACAGGACAGCTTGGGGGCTACACCTTC
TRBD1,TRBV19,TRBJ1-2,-,CASSIAFRGQGANGYTF,TGTGCCAGTAGTATAGCGTTTCGGGGACAGGGGGCGAATGGCTACACCTTC
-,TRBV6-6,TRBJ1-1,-,CASSLSGGTEAFF,TGTGCCAGCAGTCTGTCGGGGGGCACTGAAGCTTTCTTT
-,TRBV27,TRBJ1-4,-,CASMRARGNEKLFF,TGTGCCAGCATGAGGGCCCGAGGTAATGAAAAACTGTTTTTT
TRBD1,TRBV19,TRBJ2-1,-,CASKRTGTGYNEQFF,TGTGCCAGTAAAAGAACCGGGACAGGTTACAATGAGCAGTTCTTC
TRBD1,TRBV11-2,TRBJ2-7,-,CASSFEGAIAYEQYF,TGTGCCAGCAGCTTCGAGGGGGCGATCGCCTACGAGCAGTACTTC
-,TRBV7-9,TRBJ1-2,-,CAAVRGDYGYTF,TGTGCGGCGGTCAGGGGAGACTATGGCTACACCTTC
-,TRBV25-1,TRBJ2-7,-,CASSDWGDDEQYF,TGTGCCAGCAGTGATTGGGGGGACGACGAGCAGTACTTC
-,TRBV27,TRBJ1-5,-,CATRGGVHSNQPQHF,TGTGCCACCCGAGGGGGGGTCCATAGCAATCAGCCCCAGCATTTT
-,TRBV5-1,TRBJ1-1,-,CASSPGPRGPAFF,TGCGCCAGCAGTCCAGGTCCGCGCGGGCCAGCTTTCTTT
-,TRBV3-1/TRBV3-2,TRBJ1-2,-,CASSRASGEPNQGYTF,TGTGCCAGCAGCCGGGCGTCGGGGGAGCCCAACCAAGGCTACACCTTC
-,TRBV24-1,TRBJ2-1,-,CATSPRDLRDNEQFF,TGTGCCACCAGTCCCCGTGACTTGCGGGACAATGAGCAGTTCTTC